This TCR beta chain derives from a study of blood T cell repertoires in COVID-19. On the study more broadly: COVID-19 samples from acute and convalescent phases originated in the United States, Italy and Spain. T cells, B-cell-depleted T cells, or PBMCs provided the cDNA or gDNA that served as material.

As to this clone: Other DNA variants within this sample encode the same CDR3.

In the authors' methods: Using reference gene primer amplification, nucleated cell counts were estimated. Method: immunoSEQ multiplex PCR; TCRdb's copy keeps in-frame clones and lacks some. V and J calls and clone size come straight from that table; D and trimming were deduced from the DNA. The table shows under 500,000 clones, with 75% to 90% occurring only once. The CDR3 loop spans 11 amino acids. CDR1 is DFQATT and CDR2 is SNEGSKA in the germline V gene (reference sequence). V shed 3 bases and J shed 3 bases, with 5 bases lying between them. The V call is TRBV20-1, the J call TRBJ2-5; no definite D call. The clonotype originates from a woman younger than 45 with acute or convalescent COVID-19. The specimen sequenced was peripheral blood. The chain's CDR3 is CSASPEETQYF. DNA of the CDR3: TGCAGTGCTAGCCCGGAAGAGACCCAGTACTTC.